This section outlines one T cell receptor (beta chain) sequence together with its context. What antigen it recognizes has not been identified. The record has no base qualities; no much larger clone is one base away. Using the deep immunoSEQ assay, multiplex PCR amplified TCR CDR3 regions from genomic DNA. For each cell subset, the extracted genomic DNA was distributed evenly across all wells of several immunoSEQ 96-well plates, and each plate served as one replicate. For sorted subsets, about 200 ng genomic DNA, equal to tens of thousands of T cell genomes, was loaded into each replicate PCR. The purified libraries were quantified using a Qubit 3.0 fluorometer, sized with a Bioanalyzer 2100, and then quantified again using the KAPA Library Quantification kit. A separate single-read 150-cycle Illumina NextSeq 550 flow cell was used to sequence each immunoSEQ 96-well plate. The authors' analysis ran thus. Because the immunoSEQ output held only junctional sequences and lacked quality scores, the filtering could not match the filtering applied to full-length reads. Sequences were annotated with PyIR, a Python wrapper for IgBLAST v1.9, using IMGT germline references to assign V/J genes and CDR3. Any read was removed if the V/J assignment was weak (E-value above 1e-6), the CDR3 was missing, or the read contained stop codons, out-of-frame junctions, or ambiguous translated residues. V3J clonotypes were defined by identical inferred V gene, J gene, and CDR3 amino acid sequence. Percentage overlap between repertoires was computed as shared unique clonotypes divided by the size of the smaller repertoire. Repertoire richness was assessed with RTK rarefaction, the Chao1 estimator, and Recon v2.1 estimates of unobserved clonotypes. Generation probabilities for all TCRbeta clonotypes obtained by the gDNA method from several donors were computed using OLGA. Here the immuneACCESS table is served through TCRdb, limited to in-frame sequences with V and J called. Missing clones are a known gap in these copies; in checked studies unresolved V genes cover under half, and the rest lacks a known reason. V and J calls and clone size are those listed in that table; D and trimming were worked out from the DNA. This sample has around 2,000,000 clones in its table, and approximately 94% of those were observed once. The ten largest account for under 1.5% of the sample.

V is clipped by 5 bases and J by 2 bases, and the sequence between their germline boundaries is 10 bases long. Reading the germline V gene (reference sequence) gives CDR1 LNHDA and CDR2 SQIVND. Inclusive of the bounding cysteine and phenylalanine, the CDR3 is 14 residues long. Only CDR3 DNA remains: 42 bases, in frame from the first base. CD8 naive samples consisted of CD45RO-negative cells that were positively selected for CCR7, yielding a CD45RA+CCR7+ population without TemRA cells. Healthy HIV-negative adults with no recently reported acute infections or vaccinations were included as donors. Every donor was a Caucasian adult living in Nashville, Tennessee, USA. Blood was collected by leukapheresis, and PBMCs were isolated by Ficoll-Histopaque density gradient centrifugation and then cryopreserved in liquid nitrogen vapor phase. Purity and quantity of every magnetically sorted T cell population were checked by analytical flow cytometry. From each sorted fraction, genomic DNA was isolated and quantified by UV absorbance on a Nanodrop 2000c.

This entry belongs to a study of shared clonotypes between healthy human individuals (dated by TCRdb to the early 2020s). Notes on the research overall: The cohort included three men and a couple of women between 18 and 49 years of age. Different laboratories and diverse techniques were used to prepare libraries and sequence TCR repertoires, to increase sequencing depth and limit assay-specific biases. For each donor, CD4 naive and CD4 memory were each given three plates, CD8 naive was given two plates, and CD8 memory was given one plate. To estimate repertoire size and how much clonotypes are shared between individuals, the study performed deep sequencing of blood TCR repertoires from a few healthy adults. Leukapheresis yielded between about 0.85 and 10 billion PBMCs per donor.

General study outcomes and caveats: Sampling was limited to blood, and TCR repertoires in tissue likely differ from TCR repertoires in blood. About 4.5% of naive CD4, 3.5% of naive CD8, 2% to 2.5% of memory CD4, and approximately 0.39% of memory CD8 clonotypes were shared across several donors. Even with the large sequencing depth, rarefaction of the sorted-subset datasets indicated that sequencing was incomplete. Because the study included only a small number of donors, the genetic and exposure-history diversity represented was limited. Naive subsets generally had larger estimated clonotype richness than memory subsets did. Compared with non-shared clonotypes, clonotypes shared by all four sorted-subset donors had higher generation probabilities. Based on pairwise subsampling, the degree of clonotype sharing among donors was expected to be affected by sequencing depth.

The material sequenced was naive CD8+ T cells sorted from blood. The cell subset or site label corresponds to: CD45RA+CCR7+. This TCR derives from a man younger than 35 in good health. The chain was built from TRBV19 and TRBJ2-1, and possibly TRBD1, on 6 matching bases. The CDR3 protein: CASSGAGAYNEQFF. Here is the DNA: TGTGCCAGTAGTGGGGCAGGGGCCTACAATGAGCAGTTCTTC.